Given below is one TCR beta chain in context. Its antigen remains undetermined. The germline V gene sets CDR1 to SGHTA and CDR2 to FQGTGA. Cut back by 4 bases and 7 bases, the V and J ends lie 11 bases apart. Spanning cysteine to phenylalanine, the CDR3 consists of 13 amino acids. Of all the DNA, just the CDR3 is kept, 39 bases in frame from base 1. This sample stems from a study of cytomegalovirus exposure and HLA in healthy donors (TCRdb year 2017). Regarding the study in general: In an earlier analysis of some 550 of the donors, 250 to 350 Gb of sequence data and 100 million or so unique TCR beta sequences from roughly 190 million T cells were reported. An early release covering around 630 HLA-typed donors comprised around 300 gigabases of sequencing data and approximately 85 million unique TCR sequences. The genetic ancestry cluster associated with self-reported Caucasian donors included around four fifths of the approximately 430 genotyped donors. The aim of the study was to test whether cataloging public T cell receptors could identify signatures of past pathogen exposure. The T cell repertoires of several hundred subjects were profiled by immunosequencing and related to cytomegalovirus serostatus. A separate validation cohort of 100 to 150 different subjects was used in addition to the roughly 700-subject first cohort. The study combined high-throughput TCR immunosequencing, statistical association of individual TCRs with disease status, and machine learning to predict cytomegalovirus infection status. To study patterns of TCR occurrence, a later analysis re-analyzed previously published TCR beta repertoires from 666 donors and added high-resolution HLA genotyping. Rather than using new phenotypic data, the later analysis identified candidate immune exposures from TCR beta sequences and from how often those sequences occurred across donors. An earlier analysis of a few hundred of the donors applied high-throughput TCR beta sequencing to assess whether each TCR beta V gene segment acted as functional or pseudogenic. Donor age, sex, ethnicity and CMV serostatus were compiled alongside the repertoire data. In a later genetic analysis, genome-wide SNP genotypes for about three fifths of the roughly 670 donors were used, and that subset was treated as a discovery cohort. All discovery cohort repertoires had been generated on a single sequencing platform. HLA typing included class I and class II loci at four-digit resolution. The number of donors typed differed by locus, with 629-630 for A, B, C, DRB1 and DQB1, approximately 500 for DQA1, 600 to 610 for DPA1, and over 400 for DPB1. Because of strong linkage in the cohort, four to six DR-DQ haplotypes were treated as single units for association and clustering. On average, roughly 200,000 unique TCR beta nucleotide sequences were sequenced per donor among fewer than 500 genotyped donors of the cohort, with roughly 19% of those sequences being non-productive.

Receptors were amplified or captured by the immunoSEQ multiplex PCR assay. The multiplex PCR relied on a mix of 60 forward primers for TCR Vbeta segments and 13 reverse primers for TCR Jbeta segments. The CDR3 region of rearranged TCR beta genes was amplified from genomic DNA by a multiplex PCR assay. The Illumina HiSeq System was used to sequence the amplified TCR beta libraries as 87-base-pair reads. Under the source paper's analysis protocol: A later analysis counted 75 million to 100 million unique TCR beta chains across the 690 or so repertoires, and around 9.9 million of these chains were shared by at least two donors. To remove PCR and sequencing errors, raw reads were error-corrected and collapsed into unique sequences using a nearest-neighbor algorithm that merged closely related sequences. V, D and J gene segments were assigned by aligning CDR3 sequences to IMGT reference sequences. For a sequence to be retained, at least a six-nucleotide match to both a V gene segment and a J gene segment was required. Rearrangements were called productive when the CDR3 lacked stop codons and stayed in frame with V and J; all others were non-productive. CDR3 was defined by IMGT convention, running from the second conserved V-encoded cysteine to the conserved J-encoded phenylalanine. In an earlier analysis of around 600 of the donors, sequences lacking an unambiguous match to a single V gene segment were excluded. An earlier analysis of 587 of the donors called V segments functional above 56.7% productive rearrangements and segregating when the between-donor standard deviation exceeded 5%. A statistical classification framework was built for diagnosing cytomegalovirus status from the catalog of TCR beta chain sequences. In a later analysis, TCR nucleotide sequences were compared against IMGT/GENE-DB human TR gene sequences so that V and J genes could be assigned. The TCRdist pipeline was used in a later analysis to assign CDR3 sequences and most-parsimonious VDJ recombination scenarios. A later analysis defined each TCR beta chain by its CDR3 amino acid sequence plus V-gene family, and excluded reads lacking a unique V-gene family. A later analysis removed 592 highly shared, low-generation-probability nucleotide sequences to deal with suspected cross-contamination and a sequencing artifact. For each public chain, a later analysis derived a clonal expansion index from normalized ranks of inferred template counts within each repertoire. In a later analysis, generation probabilities were computed with a VDJ recombination model fitted to out-of-frame rearrangements, and the resulting probabilities were checked against IGoR. Hypergeometric tests were used in a later analysis to score TCR-TCR, TCR-HLA and TCR-CMV co-occurrence, with a repertoire-size bias correction applied to the TCR pairs. False discovery rates were estimated in a later analysis by permuting HLA or CMV assignments 20 times. In a later analysis, co-occurring TCRs were grouped using DBSCAN, with TCRdist sequence similarity added in when clustering inside HLA-allele-positive subsets. Repertoires with fewer than 30,000 or more than 120,000 public chains were left out of co-occurrence clustering, as were about five repertoires with anomalous nucleotide sharing. TCRdb's version of the immuneACCESS table is confined to in-frame rearrangements and falls short of the full clone set. An unresolved V gene accounts for under half of the shortfall where checked; the remainder is of unknown origin. For V, J and clone size, that table is used; D and trimming come from the DNA. The table for this sample records over 150,000 clones. 0.7% to 0.8% of the sample comes from the top ten.

Broader findings and caveats from the paper: Roughly uniform sequencing depth across donors was assumed in presence/absence analyses, although this assumption may not hold. While some public TCRs were present in many individuals, most TCR sequences turned up only very rarely across donors. The 87-base-pair reads could not distinguish some IMGT-functional V segments, including TRBV6-2 and TRBV6-3, so those segments were excluded. Compared with the roughly 700-donor mean, donors in an Asian-associated ancestry cluster had fewer N-insertions in productive TCRs, according to a later genetic analysis. According to the authors, the approach could potentially be generalized to other disease states and immunological phenotypes. According to a later analysis, TCR association rates differed among HLA loci, with DRB1 alleles showing the most associated TCRs and HLA-C alleles showing the fewest. In a later analysis, HLA-associated TCR beta chains showed more clonal expansion and lower generation probabilities than non-associated chains that were equally common. The study gave a list of over 150 TCR beta chains associated with cytomegalovirus. Approximately 16 rarely observed V segments, including chromosome 9 orphons, were excluded from the earlier analysis of almost 600 of the donors because counts were too low. A further reported finding was that TCR beta sequences accurately predicted the HLA-A and HLA-B alleles for most subjects in the first cohort. The classifier was reported to diagnose cytomegalovirus status with high specificity and sensitivity in both the original cohort and the validation cohort. A later analysis found that most CMV-associated TCR beta chains appeared HLA-restricted, with HLA associations seemingly driven largely by CMV exposure. A cluster of highly shared sequence variants was judged likely to be a technical artifact of the sequencing pipeline. In a later analysis, around 17,000 TCR beta sequences were associated with specific HLA alleles at a false discovery rate of 0.05. An earlier analysis of approximately 540 of the donors showed that most TCR beta V segments appeared in productive rearrangements either about 90% or about 30% of the time, which broadly matched IMGT annotations. When HLA alleles, especially DR and DQ, strongly co-occurred, TCR associations were difficult to assign to individual alleles. Linkage disequilibrium might explain the correlated functional status among segregating V segments, but an unknown experimental factor could not be excluded. The only immune exposure information available for the cohort was CMV serostatus. V-gene and J-gene trimming of TCR beta chains was associated with a missense DCLRE1C variant in a later genetic analysis, and the association was replicated in an independent cohort. According to a later analysis, parvovirus B19, influenza, CMV and Epstein-Barr virus appeared linked to several top co-occurrence clusters. Because some donors lacked HLA typing at each locus, the association tests relied only on the typed subset. A few of the identified cytomegalovirus-associated TCR beta chains were confirmed in vitro to be specific for cytomegalovirus antigens. Only TCR beta chains were sequenced in this cohort, and the absence of alpha or paired-chain data limited detectable features.

In total, just over 650 healthy bone marrow donors made up the cohort. At the time of sampling, all cohort members were nominally healthy, though unrecorded immune exposures were likely present. The donor tested CMV seronegative and was one of the 352 seronegative cohort members. A peripheral blood sample was collected from each donor, and TCR beta sequencing was performed on peripheral blood mononuclear cells. The Qiagen DNeasy Blood Extraction Kit was used to extract genomic DNA from the blood cell samples. The clonotype comes from a boy between 10 and 17 years old in good health and CMV-seronegative. Input material: PBMCs. The rearranged segments are TRBV7-3 and TRBJ1-5, with no confidently assigned D gene. The CDR3 region has the sequence CASSSYLGQPQHF. The nucleotide sequence reads as follows: TGTGCCAGCAGCTCATATCTTGGCCAGCCCCAGCATTTT.